This note documents a single T cell receptor (beta chain) sequence. The protocol was immunoSEQ multiplex PCR, while the TCRdb copy is restricted to in-frame clones and leaves out a portion. The sample holds fewer than 30,000 clones; 90% are singletons and the top ten take roughly 10%. Stated treatment: preoperative locoregional IRX-2 cytokine immunotherapy. Patients received preoperative, locoregional IRX-2 cytokine immunotherapy in a phase Ib study. This sample was included in a study of preoperative IRX-2 immunotherapy in early breast cancer. The ends were cut back, 0 bases at V and 4 bases at J, with 10 bases in the middle. Per the germline V gene, CDR1 is LNHNV and CDR2 is YYDKDF (reference sequence). CDR3 size: 15 residues.

This sample was gathered from a patient treated with IRX-2 immunotherapy. The origin of this receptor is a human donor with breast cancer. This chain uses TRBV15 with TRBJ1-3; D is undetermined. This CDR3 reads CATSRDKGSGNTIYF. The DNA of the CDR3 is TGTGCCACCAGCAGAGATAAGGGTTCGGGAAACACCATATATTTT.